The clone carrying this T cell receptor (beta chain) was picked up many times. This entry is derived from a study of neurological immune-mediated disorders. Study overall: Relapsing-remitting forms accounted for 31 of the 34 multiple sclerosis patients and secondary progressive forms for 3.

The cDNA came from 5'RACE, which used 10-nucleotide random UMIs. TCRdb called the 5' RACE reads again in MiXCR, with one record for every CDR3 protein. The sample lists about 55,000 distinct CDR3 sequences, about 3.8% occurring once. The germline V gene has CDR1 DFQATT and CDR2 SNEGSKA (reference sequence). This CDR3 is 13 amino acids long. Trimming shortened V by 6 bases and J by 6 bases, and 14 bases separated the two germline ends. The V and J genes are TRBV20-1 and TRBJ2-2, with D unresolved. The sample consisted of PBMCs. The TCR originated in a man aged 55 to 70 with multiple sclerosis. The CDR3: CSAGGKASGELFF. DNA for the CDR3: TGCAGTGCAGGCGGAAAGGCCTCCGGGGAGCTGTTTTTT.